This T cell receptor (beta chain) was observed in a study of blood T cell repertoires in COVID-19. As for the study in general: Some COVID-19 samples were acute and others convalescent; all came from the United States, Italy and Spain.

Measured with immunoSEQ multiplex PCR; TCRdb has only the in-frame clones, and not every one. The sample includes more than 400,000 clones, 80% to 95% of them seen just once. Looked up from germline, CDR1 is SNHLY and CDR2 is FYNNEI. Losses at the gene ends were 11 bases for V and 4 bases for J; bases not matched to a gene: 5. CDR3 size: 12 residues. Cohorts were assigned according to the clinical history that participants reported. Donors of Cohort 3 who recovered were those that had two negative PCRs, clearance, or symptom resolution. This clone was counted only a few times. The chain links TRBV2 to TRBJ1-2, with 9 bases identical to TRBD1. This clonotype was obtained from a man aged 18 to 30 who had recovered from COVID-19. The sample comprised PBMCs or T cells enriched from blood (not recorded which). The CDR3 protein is CAGDREGYGYTF. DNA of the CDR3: TGTGCCGGGGACAGGGAGGGCTATGGCTACACCTTC. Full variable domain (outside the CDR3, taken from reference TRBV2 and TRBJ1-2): EPEVTQTPSHQVTQMGQEVILRCVPISNHLYFYWYRQILGQKVEFLVSFYNNEISEKSEIFDDQFSVERPDGSNFTLKIRSTKLEDSAMYFCAGDREGYGYTFGSGTRLTVV.